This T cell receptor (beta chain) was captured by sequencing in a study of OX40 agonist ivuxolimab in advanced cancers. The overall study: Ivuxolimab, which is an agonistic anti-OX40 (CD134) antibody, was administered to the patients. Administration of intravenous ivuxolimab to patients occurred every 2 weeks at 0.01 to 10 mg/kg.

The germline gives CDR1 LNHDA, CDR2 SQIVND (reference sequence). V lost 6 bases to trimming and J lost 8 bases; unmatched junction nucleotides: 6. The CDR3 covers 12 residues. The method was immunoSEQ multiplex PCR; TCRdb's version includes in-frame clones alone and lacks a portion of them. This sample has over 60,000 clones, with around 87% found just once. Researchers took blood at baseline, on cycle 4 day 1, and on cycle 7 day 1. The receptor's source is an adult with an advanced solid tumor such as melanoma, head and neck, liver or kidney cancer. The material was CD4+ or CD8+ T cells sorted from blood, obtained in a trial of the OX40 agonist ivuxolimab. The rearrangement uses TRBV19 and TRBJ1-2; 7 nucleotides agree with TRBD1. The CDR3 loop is CASRDRQWGYTF. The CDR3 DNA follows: TGTGCCAGTAGGGACAGGCAGTGGGGCTACACCTTC.